This TCR beta chain is from a study of shared clonotypes between healthy human individuals. Study-wide background: CD4 naive and memory got three plates each, CD8 naive two, CD8 memory one.

General study findings and limits: Compared with memory subsets, naive subsets generally had larger estimated richness. The genetic and exposure-history diversity represented was limited by few donors.

CD45RO-negative, CCR7-selected cells formed the naive CD8 fraction, which excluded terminally differentiated effector memory CD45RA+ cells. How the authors handled the data: There were no quality scores in the junction-only immunoSEQ sequences, so filtering differed. Some clones are missing from TCRdb's copy, which holds only in-frame ones; the method was immunoSEQ multiplex PCR. That table supplies the V and J calls and clone size; D and trimming were determined from the DNA. The table shows around 640,000 clones, with about 95% occurring only once. A note on this clone: The antigen remains unidentified.

The receptor was derived from a woman aged 25 to 45 in good health. The specimen was naive CD8+ T cells sorted from blood.

The CDR3 nucleotides read TGTGCCAGCAGCGCGCCCGCAGCGGGAAACACCGGGGAGCTGTTTTTT. Translation gives CASSAPAAGNTGELFF. V is TRBV9 and J is TRBJ2-2; TRBD2 aligns across 7 bases. Germline V lookup: CDR1 SGDLS, CDR2 YYNGEE. The CDR3 extends over 16 amino acids. V trimming: 3 bases; J trimming: 2 bases; junction bases outside the gene matches: 7.